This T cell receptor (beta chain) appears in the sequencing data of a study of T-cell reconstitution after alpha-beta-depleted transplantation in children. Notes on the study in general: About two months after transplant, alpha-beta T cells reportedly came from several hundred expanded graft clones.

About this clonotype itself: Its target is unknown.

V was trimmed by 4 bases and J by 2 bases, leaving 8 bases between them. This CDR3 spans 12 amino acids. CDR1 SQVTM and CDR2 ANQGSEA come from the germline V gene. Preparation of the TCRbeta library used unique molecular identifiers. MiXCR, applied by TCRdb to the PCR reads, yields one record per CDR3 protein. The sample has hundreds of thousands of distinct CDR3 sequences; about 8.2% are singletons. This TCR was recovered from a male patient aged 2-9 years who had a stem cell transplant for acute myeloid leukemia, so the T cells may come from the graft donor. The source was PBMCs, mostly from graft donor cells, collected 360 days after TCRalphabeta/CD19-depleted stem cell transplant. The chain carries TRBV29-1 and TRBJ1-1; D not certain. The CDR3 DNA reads TGCAGCGTTGTGTATCGTAACACTGAAGCTTTCTTT. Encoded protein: CSVVYRNTEAFF.